The 9 T cell receptor beta chains given below trace back to one sample, sequenced in a study of shared clonotypes between healthy human individuals. Produced via immunoSEQ multiplex PCR; TCRdb's table is partial and in-frame only. The sample has around 1.9 million clones, about 93% seen once; the top ten hold less than 2%. Naive CD8 isolation took CD45RO-negative cells positively selected for CCR7 and excluded terminally differentiated effector memory CD45RA+ cells. Sequenced: naive CD8+ T cells from PBMCs. The receptors were sampled from a man aged 18 to 30 in good health. Some clones in this sample may be carry-over from other donors' samples.

V and J are TRBV9 and TRBJ2-7; a weak D match, TRBD2 (6 bases). Germline values: CDR1 SGDLS, CDR2 YYNGEE. Trimming stripped 4 bases from V and 7 bases from J, with 24 bases between. There are 16 residues in the CDR3. The CDR3 nucleotides read TGTGCCAGCAGCTTTCGACTACTAGCACGAGAGGAAGAGCAGTACTTC. It specifies CASSFRLLAREEEQYF. Full variable domain (outside the CDR3, taken from reference TRBV9 and TRBJ2-7): DSGVTQTPKHLITATGQRVTLRCSPRSGDLSVYWYQQSLDQGLQFLIQYYNGEERAKGNILERFSAQQFPDLHSELNLSSLELGDSALYFCASSFRLLAREEEQYFGPGTRLTVT.

The J gene is TRBJ2-7, the V gene TRBV5-1, with D possibly matching TRBD2 (5 bases). The CDR3 length is 16 residues. CDR1 is SGHRS, CDR2 YFSETQ, per germline. V lost 0 bases to trimming and J lost 3 bases, with 16 bases between them. The CDR3 bases are TGCGCCAGCAGCTTGGATTCGAACGACTATTTCTACGAGCAGTACTTC. It specifies CASSLDSNDYFYEQYF.

The J gene is TRBJ1-5, the V gene TRBV27; a weak D match, TRBD1 (6 bases). This CDR3 has 15 residues. Trimming took 8 bases from V and 0 from J, leaving 14 bases between them. From germline, CDR1 is MNHEY and CDR2 SMNVEV (reference sequence). As DNA, the CDR3 is TGTGCCAGCTCACAGGGTGGGTATAGCAATCAGCCCCAGCATTTT. It encodes CASSQGGYSNQPQHF.

This clone was counted between two and nine times. V is TRBV7-9 and J is TRBJ1-5; D gene uncertain. Trimming left V 5 bases short and J 11 bases short, with 22 bases between. This CDR3 has 15 residues. Germline CDR1 is SEHNR and CDR2 is FQNEAQ (reference sequence). The CDR3, as DNA: TGTGCCAGCAGCACCACGGCCGGGGAGGTTTTGACCCAGCATTTT. Residues: CASSTTAGEVLTQHF.

CDR3 protein: CASSYRGRSEQYF. The CDR3 bases are TGTGCCAGTTCCTACAGGGGGCGATCCGAGCAGTACTTC. The gene calls are TRBV19 and TRBJ2-7; 9 bases agree with TRBD1. Germline trimming cut 8 bases from V and 6 bases from J; bases unmatched to any gene: 8. CDR3 length equals 13 residues. CDR1 and CDR2 (germline): LNHDA, SQIVND (reference sequence).

The chain recombines TRBV6-1 with TRBJ1-2; no definite D call. The CDR3 loop spans 14 amino acids. Looked up from germline, CDR1 is MNHNS and CDR2 is SASEGT. The V gene lost 1 base and the J gene lost 4 bases, with 10 bases spanning the gap. The CDR3 loop reads CASSEGRITYGYTF. The CDR3 coding sequence is TGTGCCAGCAGTGAAGGGAGGATTACCTATGGCTACACCTTC.

V is TRBV27 and J is TRBJ2-7, with TRBD2 matching 10 bases. The CDR3 runs 14 residues. Germline V gene lookup returns CDR1 MNHEY and CDR2 SMNVEV (reference sequence). Trimming took 3 bases from V and 3 from J; bases not matched to a gene: 2. CDR3 coding DNA: TGTGCCAGCAGTTTCACTAGCGGGGACTACGAGCAGTACTTC. This sequence encodes CASSFTSGDYEQYF.

This clone has only one observation. The chain couples TRBV7-2 to TRBJ2-7; D possibly matches TRBD1 or TRBD2 (5 bases each). Trimming left V 5 bases short and J 2 bases short, with 13 bases between. This CDR3 spans 14 amino acids. Per the germline V gene, CDR1 is SGHTA and CDR2 is FQGNSA. The CDR3 sequence: CASSEGRAAYEQYF. DNA of the CDR3: TGTGCCAGCAGCGAGGGGCGGGCCGCCTACGAGCAGTACTTC.

This clone was observed a few times. The chain recombines TRBV27 with TRBJ1-2, with D maybe TRBD1 (5 bases). This CDR3 is 16 amino acids long. Germline V gene data show CDR1 as MNHEY and CDR2 as SMNVEV (reference sequence). Trimming removed 8 bases at V and 1 base at J, with 20 bases between. CDR3 loop: CASGPRATSLNYGYTF. CDR3 DNA sequence: TGTGCCAGCGGGCCCAGGGCCACCTCCCTTAACTATGGCTACACCTTC.